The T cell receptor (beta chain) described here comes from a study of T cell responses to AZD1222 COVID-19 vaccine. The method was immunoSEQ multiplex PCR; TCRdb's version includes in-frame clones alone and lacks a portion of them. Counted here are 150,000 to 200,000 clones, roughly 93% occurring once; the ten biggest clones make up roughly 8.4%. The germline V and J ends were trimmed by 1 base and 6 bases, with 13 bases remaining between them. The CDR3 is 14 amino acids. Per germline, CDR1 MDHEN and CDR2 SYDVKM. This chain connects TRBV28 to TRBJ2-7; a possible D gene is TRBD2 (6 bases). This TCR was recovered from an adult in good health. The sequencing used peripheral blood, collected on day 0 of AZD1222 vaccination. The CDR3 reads CASSLSGGICEQYF. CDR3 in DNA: TGTGCCAGCAGTTTATCGGGCGGGATTTGCGAGCAGTACTTC.